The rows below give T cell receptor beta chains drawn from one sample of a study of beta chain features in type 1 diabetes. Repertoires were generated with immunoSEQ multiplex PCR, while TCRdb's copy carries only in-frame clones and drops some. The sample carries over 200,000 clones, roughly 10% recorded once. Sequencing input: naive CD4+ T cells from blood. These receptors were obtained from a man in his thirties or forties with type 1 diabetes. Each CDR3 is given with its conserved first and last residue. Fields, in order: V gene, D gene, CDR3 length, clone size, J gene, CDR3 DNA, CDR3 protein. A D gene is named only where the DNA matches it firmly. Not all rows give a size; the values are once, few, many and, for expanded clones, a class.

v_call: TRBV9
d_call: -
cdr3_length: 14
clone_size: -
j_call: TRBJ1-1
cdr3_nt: TGTGCCAGCAGTCCGAGACAAGGGGACACTGAAGCTTTCTTT
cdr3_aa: CASSPRQGDTEAFF

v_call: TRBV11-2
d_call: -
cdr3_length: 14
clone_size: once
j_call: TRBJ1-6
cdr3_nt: TGTGCCAGCAGCTTAGGCCGGGGGAATTCACCCCTCCACTTT
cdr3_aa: CASSLGRGNSPLHF

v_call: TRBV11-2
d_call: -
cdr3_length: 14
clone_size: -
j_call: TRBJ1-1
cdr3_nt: TGTGCCAGCAGCTTACTCAGGGGATACACTGAAGCTTTCTTT
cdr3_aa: CASSLLRGYTEAFF

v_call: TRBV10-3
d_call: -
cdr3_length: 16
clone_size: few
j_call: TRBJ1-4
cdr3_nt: TGTGCCATCAGTGAGACGGGGTCCACGGAGGATGAAAAACTGTTTTTT
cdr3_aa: CAISETGSTEDEKLFF

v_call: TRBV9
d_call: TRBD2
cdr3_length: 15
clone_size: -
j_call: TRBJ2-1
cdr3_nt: TGTGCCAGCAGCGTAGTGGGCGGGGGACCGGATGAGCAGTTCTTC
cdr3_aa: CASSVVGGGPDEQFF

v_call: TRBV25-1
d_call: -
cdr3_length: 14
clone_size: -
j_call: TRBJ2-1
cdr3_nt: TGTGCCAGCAGTGAATCAGTTCCGGGGAATGAGCAGTTCTTC
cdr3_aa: CASSESVPGNEQFF

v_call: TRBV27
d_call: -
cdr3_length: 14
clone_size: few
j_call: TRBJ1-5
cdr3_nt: TGTGCCAGCAGTTTTTCCGGGGATGGATTTCCCCAGCATTTT
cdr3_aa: CASSFSGDGFPQHF

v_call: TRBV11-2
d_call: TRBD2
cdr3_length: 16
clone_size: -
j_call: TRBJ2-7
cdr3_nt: TGTGCCAGCAGCTTAGATAGCGGACTAGGACTTTACGAGCAGTACTTC
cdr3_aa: CASSLDSGLGLYEQYF

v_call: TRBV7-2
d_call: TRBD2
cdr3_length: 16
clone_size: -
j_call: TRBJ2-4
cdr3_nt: TGTGCCAGCAGCTTAGGGACTAGCGTGGCCAAAAACATTCAGTACTTC
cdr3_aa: CASSLGTSVAKNIQYF

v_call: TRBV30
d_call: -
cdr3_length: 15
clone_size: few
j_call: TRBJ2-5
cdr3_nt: TGTGCCTGGAGCGGAGGACAGACATGGAGGGAGACCCAGTACTTC
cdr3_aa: CAWSGGQTWRETQYF

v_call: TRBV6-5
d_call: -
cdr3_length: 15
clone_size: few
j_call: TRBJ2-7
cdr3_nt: TGTGCCAGCAGTTACGACAGGTCGGATGCCTACGAGCAGTACTTC
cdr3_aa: CASSYDRSDAYEQYF

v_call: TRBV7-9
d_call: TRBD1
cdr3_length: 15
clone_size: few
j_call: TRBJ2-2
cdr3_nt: TGTGCCAGCAGCTCCAGCAGGGGGTTCACCGGGGAGCTGTTTTTT
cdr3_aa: CASSSSRGFTGELFF

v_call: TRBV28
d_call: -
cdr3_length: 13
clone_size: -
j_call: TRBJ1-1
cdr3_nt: TGTGCCAGCAGTGAAAGGGGGAACACTGAAGCTTTCTTT
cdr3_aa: CASSERGNTEAFF

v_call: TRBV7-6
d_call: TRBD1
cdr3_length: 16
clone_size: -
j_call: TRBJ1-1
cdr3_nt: TGTGCCAGCAGCTCCGGACAGGGGGCGACGAACACTGAAGCTTTCTTT
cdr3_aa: CASSSGQGATNTEAFF

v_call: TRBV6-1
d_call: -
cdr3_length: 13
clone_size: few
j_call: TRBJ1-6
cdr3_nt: TGTGCCAGCGAGTTTTCGGATAATTCACCCCTCCACTTT
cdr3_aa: CASEFSDNSPLHF

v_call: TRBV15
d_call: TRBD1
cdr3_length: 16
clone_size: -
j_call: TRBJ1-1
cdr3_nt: TGTGCCACCAGCAGAATGAGGACAGGGGAAGACTCTGAAGCTTTCTTT
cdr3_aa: CATSRMRTGEDSEAFF

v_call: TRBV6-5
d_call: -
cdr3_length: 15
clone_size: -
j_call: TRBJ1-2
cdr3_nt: TGTGCCAGCAGAACCCCGAGCGGGACACTCGGAGGCTACACCTTC
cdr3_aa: CASRTPSGTLGGYTF

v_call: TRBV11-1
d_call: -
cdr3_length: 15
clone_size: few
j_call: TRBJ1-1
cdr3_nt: TGTGCCAGCAGCCCTGAGCAGGGTTCATGGTCTGAAGCTTTCTTT
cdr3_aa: CASSPEQGSWSEAFF

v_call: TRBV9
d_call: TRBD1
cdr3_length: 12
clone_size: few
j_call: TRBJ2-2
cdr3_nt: TGTGCCAGCAGCGGTGACAGGGCTAGGCTGTTTTTT
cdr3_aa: CASSGDRARLFF

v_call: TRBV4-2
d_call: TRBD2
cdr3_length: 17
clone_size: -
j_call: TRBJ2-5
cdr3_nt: TGTGCCAGCAGCCATCCAGCAAGCCTAGCGGGGAGAGAGACCCAGTACTTC
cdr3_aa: CASSHPASLAGRETQYF

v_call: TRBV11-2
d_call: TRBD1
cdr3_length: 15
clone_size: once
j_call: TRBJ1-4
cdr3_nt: TGTGCCAGCAGCTTAGTGAGACAGGGGAACGAAAAACTGTTTTTT
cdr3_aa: CASSLVRQGNEKLFF

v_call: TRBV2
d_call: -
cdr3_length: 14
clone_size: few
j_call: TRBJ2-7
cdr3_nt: TGTGCCAGCAGTGATCGTTCCTACTCCTACGAGCAGTACTTC
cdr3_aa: CASSDRSYSYEQYF

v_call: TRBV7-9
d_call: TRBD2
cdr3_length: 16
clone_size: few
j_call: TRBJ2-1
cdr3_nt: TGTGCCAGCAGCTTAGAAGCGGGGGGAGCCTACAATGAGCAGTTCTTC
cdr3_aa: CASSLEAGGAYNEQFF

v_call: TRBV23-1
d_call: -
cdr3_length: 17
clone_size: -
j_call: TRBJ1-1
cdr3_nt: TGCGCCAGCAGTCAATCAATAGGCCGAATCCTGGAGGGTGAAGCTTTCTTT
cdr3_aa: CASSQSIGRILEGEAFF

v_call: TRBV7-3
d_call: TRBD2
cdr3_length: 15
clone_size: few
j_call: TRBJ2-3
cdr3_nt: TGTGCCAGCAGCTCTAGCGGGGGGGCCGGGGATACGCAGTATTTT
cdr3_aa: CASSSSGGAGDTQYF

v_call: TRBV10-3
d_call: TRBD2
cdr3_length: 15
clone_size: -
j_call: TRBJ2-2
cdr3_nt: TGTGCCATCAGTGGGACTAGCGGGATAACCGGGGAGCTGTTTTTT
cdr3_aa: CAISGTSGITGELFF

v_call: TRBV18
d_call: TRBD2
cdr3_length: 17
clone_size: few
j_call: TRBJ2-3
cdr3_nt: TGTGCCAGCTCACCCCAGGGACTAGTTTGGGGCACAGATACGCAGTATTTT
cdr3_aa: CASSPQGLVWGTDTQYF

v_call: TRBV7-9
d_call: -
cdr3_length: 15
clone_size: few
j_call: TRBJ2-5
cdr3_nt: TGTGCCAGCAGCTTAACAGCACCTGATCTGAAGACCCAGTACTTC
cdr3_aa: CASSLTAPDLKTQYF

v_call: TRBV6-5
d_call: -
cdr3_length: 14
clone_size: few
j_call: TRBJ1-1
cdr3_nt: TGTGCCAGCAGGGATTACAGGAGTAGTTCTGAAGCTTTCTTT
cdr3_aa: CASRDYRSSSEAFF

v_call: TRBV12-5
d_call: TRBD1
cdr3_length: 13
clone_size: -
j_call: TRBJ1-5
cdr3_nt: TGTGCTAGTGGATGGGGACAGAATCAGCCCCAGCATTTT
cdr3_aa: CASGWGQNQPQHF

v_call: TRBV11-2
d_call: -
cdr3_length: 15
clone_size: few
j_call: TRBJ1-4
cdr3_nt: TGTGCCAGCAGCTCCCTAGGGGCCACTAATGAAAAACTGTTTTTT
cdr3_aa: CASSSLGATNEKLFF

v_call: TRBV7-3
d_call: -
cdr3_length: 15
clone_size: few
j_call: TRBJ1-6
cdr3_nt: TGTGCCAGCAGTGCCGGACAGTCATATAATTCACCCCTCCACTTT
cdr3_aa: CASSAGQSYNSPLHF

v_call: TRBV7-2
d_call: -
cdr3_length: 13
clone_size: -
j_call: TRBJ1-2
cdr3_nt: TGTGCCAGCGGATACGGAGGCCTCTATGGCTACACCTTC
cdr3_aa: CASGYGGLYGYTF

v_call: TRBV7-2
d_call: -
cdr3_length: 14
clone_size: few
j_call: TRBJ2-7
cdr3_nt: TGTGCCAGCAGCTCCTTGGACATCTCCTACGAGCAGTACTTC
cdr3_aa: CASSSLDISYEQYF

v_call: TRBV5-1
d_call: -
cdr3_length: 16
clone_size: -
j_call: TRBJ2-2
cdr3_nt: TGCGCCAGCAGCTTGGCCCCCGGAGTAAACACCGGGGAGCTGTTTTTT
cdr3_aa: CASSLAPGVNTGELFF

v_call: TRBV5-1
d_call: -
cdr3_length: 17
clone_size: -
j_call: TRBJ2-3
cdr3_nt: TGCGCCAGCAGCCTGTTGAGAGGGGGGGACGGCACAGATACGCAGTATTTT
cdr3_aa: CASSLLRGGDGTDTQYF

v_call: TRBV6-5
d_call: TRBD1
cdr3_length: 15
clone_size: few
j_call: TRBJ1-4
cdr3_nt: TGTGCCAGCAGTTCCGGGACAGTCTATAATGAAAAACTGTTTTTT
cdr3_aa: CASSSGTVYNEKLFF

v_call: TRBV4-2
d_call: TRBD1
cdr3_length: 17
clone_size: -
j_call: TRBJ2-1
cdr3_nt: TGTGCCAGCAGCCAAGAGCCGGCAGGGGGCATCTACAATGAGCAGTTCTTC
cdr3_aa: CASSQEPAGGIYNEQFF

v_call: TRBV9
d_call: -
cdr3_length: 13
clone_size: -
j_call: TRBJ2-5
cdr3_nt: TGTGCCAGCAGCGTTGCGCCCGAGGAGACCCAGTACTTC
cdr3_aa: CASSVAPEETQYF

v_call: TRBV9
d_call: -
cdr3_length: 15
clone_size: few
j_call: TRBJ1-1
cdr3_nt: TGTGCCAGCAGCGTAACAGGGTCGTGGAACACTGAAGCTTTCTTT
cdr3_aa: CASSVTGSWNTEAFF

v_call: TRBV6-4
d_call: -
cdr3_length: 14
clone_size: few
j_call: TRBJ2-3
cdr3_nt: TGTGCCAGCAGTGCACAGGGATACGCAGATACGCAGTATTTT
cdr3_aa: CASSAQGYADTQYF

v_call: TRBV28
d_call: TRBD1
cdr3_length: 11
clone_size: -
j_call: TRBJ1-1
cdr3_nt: TGTGCCAGCAGCCCACAGGGGGAAGCTTTCTTT
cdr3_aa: CASSPQGEAFF

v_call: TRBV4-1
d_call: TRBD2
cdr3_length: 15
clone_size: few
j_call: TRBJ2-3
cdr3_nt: TGCGCCAGCAGCCGGGGGGGACTAGCGCCCCAGACGCAGTATTTT
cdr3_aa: CASSRGGLAPQTQYF

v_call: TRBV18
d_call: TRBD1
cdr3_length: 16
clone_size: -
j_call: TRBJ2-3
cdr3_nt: TGTGCCAGCTCACCCCCTAGACAGGGAGTCACAGATACGCAGTATTTT
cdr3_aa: CASSPPRQGVTDTQYF

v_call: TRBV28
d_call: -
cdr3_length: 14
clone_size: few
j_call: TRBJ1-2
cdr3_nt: TGTGCCAGCAGTGCCACCCCGAGGGACTATGGCTACACCTTC
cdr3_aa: CASSATPRDYGYTF

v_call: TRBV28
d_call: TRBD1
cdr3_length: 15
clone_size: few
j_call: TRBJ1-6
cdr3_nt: TGTGCCAGCAGTCCGCCCGGGACAGGGAATTCACCCCTCCACTTT
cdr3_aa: CASSPPGTGNSPLHF

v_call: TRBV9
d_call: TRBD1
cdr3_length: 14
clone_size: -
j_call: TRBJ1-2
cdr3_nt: TGTGCCAGCAGCTTTGACAGGGGCAACTATGGCTACACCTTC
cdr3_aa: CASSFDRGNYGYTF

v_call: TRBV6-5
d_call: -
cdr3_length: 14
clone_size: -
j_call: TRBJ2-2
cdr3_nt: TGTGCCACCTCTCAAAGCGCTAACACCGGGGAGCTGTTTTTT
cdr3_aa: CATSQSANTGELFF

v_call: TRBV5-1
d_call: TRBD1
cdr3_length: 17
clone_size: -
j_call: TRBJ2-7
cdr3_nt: TGCGCCAGCAGCCTGGAACCCGGGACAGAACGGCTTGCCGAGCAGTACTTC
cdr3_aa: CASSLEPGTERLAEQYF

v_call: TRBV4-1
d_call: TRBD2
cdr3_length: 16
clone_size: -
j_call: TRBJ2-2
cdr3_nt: TGCGCCAGCAGCCACCTCCCCTCCCGGGGGGGCGGGGAGCTGTTTTTT
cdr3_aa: CASSHLPSRGGGELFF

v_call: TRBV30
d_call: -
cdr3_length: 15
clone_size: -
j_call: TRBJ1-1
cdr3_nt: TGTGCCTGGAGTGTTAGGACAGTCTTGAACACTGAAGCTTTCTTT
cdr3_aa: CAWSVRTVLNTEAFF

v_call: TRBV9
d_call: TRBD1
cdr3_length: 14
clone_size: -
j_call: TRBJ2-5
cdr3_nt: TGTGCCAGCAGCTCCTGGGACAGGGAGCAGACCCAGTACTTC
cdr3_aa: CASSSWDREQTQYF

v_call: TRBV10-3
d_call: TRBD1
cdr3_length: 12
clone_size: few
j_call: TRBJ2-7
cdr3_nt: TGTGCCGCCGGACAGGGGTACGACGAGCAGTACTTC
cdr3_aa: CAAGQGYDEQYF

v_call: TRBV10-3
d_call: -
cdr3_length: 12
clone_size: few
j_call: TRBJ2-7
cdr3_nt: TGTGCCATCGGATCGAACAGCTACGAGCAGTACTTC
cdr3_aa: CAIGSNSYEQYF

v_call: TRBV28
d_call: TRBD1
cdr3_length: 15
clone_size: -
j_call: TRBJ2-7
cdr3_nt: TGTGCCAGCAGTTCTTCCGGGACAGGGAATAACGAGCAGTACTTC
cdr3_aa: CASSSSGTGNNEQYF

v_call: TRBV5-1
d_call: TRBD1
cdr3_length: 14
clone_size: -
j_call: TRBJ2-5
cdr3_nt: TGCGCCAGCAGCTTCGGACAGGGTGGGGAGACCCAGTACTTC
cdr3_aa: CASSFGQGGETQYF

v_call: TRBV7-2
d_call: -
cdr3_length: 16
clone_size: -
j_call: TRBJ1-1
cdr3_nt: TGTGCCAGCAGCTCAGCCCCGACAGCAATGAACACTGAAGCTTTCTTT
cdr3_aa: CASSSAPTAMNTEAFF